This T cell receptor beta chain was captured in a study of monozygotic twins with inflammatory bowel disease. The length of the CDR3 is 17 residues. About this clonotype itself: The antigen remains unidentified.

No T cells were sorted before total RNA was taken from whole blood. Study-level findings and limits: Clonotype sharing was lower in IBD patients than healthy twins, most markedly with disease activity.

One entry per CDR3 protein, without DNA, is what TCRdb gives after re-calling the 5' RACE reads. The listing contains approximately 110,000 distinct CDR3 sequences. The source of this sequence is a human donor with ulcerative colitis or Crohn's disease, or a healthy co-twin of an affected twin (not recorded which). The gene calls are TRBV12-3 or TRBV12-4 and TRBJ2-1; the TCRdb D gene call, TRBD2, has no DNA to confirm it. The specimen sequenced was blood. This chain's CDR3 is CASSFLTRAPRNNEQFF.